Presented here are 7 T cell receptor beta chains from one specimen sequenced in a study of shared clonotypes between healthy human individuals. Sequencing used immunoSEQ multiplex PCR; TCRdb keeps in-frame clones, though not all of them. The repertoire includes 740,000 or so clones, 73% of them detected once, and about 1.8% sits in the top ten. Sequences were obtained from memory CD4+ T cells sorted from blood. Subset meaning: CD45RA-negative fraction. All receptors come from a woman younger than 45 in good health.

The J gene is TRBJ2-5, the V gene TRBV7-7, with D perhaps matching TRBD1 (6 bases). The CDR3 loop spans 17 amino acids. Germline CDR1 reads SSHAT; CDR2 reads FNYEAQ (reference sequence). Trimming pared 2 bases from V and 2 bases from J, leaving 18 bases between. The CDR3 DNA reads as TGTGCCAGCAGCTTATCGGGGACACCAAGAGTTCAAGAGACCCAGTACTTC. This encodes CASSLSGTPRVQETQYF.

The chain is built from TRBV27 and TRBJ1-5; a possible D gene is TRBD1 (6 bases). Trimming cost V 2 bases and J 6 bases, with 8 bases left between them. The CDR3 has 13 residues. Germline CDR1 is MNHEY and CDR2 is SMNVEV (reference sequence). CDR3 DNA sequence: TGTGCCAGCAGTTTAGGGGGCTCTCAGCCCCAGCATTTT. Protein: CASSLGGSQPQHF.

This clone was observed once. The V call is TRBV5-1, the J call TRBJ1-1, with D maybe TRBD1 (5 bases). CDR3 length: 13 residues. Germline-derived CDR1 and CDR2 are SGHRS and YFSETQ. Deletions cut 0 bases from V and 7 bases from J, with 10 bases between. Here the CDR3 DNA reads TGCGCCAGCAGCTTGGCCGGGGCAGGTGAAGCTTTCTTT. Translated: CASSLAGAGEAFF.

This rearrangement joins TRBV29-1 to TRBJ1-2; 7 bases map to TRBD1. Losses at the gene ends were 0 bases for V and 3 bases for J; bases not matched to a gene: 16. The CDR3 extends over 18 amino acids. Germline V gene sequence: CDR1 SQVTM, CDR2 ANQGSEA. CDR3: CSVEDSKTLDRFDYGYTF. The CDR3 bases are TGCAGCGTTGAAGACTCAAAGACGCTGGACAGGTTTGACTATGGCTACACCTTC.

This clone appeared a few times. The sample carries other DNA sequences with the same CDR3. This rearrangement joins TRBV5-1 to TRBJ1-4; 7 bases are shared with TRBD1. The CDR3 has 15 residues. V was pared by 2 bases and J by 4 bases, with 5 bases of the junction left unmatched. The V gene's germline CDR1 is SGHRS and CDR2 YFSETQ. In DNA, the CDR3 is TGCGCCAGCAGCTTAGGCGACAGGGATAATGAAAAACTGTTTTTT. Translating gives CASSLGDRDNEKLFF.

The CDR3 nucleotides are TGCGCCAGCAGCTTGGCGGATATAGTGACAGATACGCAGTATTTT. Its protein is CASSLADIVTDTQYF. This chain uses TRBV5-1 with TRBJ2-3; unclear D gene. Trimming shortened V by 0 bases and J by 3 bases, and 11 bases separated the two germline ends. From germline, CDR1 is SGHRS and CDR2 YFSETQ. The CDR3 sequence is 15 residues long.

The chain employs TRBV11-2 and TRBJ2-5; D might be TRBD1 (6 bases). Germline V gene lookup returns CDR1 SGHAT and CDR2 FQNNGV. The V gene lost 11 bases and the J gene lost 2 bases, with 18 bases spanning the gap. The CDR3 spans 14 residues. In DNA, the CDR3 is TGTGCCTCAGGGGCAGGGGACGGACAAGAGACCCAGTACTTC. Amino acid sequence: CASGAGDGQETQYF.